This TCR beta chain was captured by sequencing in a study of identical twins. TCRdb fed the 5' RACE reads into MiXCR, producing one record per CDR3 protein. The sample holds 450,000 or so distinct CDR3 sequences, approximately 18% seen once. Study results and caveats: Where out-of-frame alpha sequences were twin-shared, they showed excess low generation probability.

The CDR3 runs 13 residues. Germline V gives CDR1 LGHDT, CDR2 YNNKEL (reference sequence). The ends were cut back, 6 bases at V and 0 bases at J, with 7 bases in the middle. Only a few counts were recorded for this clonotype. Its antigen is not known. This chain uses TRBV3-1 with TRBJ2-3; D gene unclear. Sequencing was carried out using naive T cells sorted from blood. This TCR came from a man aged 50 to 60 in good health. CDR3 loop: CASRQPSTDTQYF. The CDR3 DNA reads as TGTGCCAGCAGACAACCAAGCACAGATACGCAGTATTTT.